The next 26 T cell receptor beta chains were all read from a single sample in a study of blood T cell repertoires in COVID-19. Sequenced by immunoSEQ multiplex PCR; TCRdb stores in-frame clones only, minus some. The sample lists around 300,000 clones; around 90% were seen once. The specimen was peripheral blood. All receptors derive from a man aged 18 to 29 with active or convalescent COVID-19.

The J gene is TRBJ2-5, the V gene TRBV3-1 (or the pseudogene TRBV3-2), with 7 bases lining up with TRBD1. This CDR3 is 14 amino acids long. V shed 4 bases, J shed 5 bases, and the junction held 7 bases outside the gene matches. Per germline, CDR1 LGHDT and CDR2 YNNKEL (reference sequence). The chain's CDR3 is CASSPGQARETQYF. CDR3 in DNA: TGTGCCAGCAGCCCTGGACAGGCGAGGGAGACCCAGTACTTC.

The V call is TRBV7-3, the J call TRBJ1-2, with 7 positions matching TRBD1. The CDR3 sequence is 15 residues long. Germline lookup yields CDR1 SGHTA and CDR2 FQGTGA. J gave up 0 bases and V 5 bases, and 6 bases lay outside the gene matches. The CDR3 is CASSRRQGPNYGYTF. The CDR3 DNA follows: TGTGCCAGCAGCCGACGACAGGGCCCTAACTATGGCTACACCTTC.

This clone has only one observation. The CDR3 spells CASSLGGGVHRPYF. DNA of the CDR3: TGTGCCAGCAGCTTAGGAGGGGGCGTTCACAGGCCGTACTTC. The chain links TRBV13 to TRBJ2-5, with 7 bases identical to TRBD1. Germline lookup yields CDR1 PRHDT and CDR2 FYEKMQ (reference sequence). This CDR3 spans 14 amino acids. The V gene end was trimmed by 0 bases and the J gene end by 13 bases; junction bases not matched to a gene: 11.

This clone was seen only once. The chain uses TRBV7-9 and TRBJ2-5, with TRBD1 matching 10 bases. Germline trimming cut 7 bases from V and 5 bases from J; bases unmatched to any gene: 10. Germline V gene lookup returns CDR1 SEHNR and CDR2 FQNEAQ (reference sequence). The CDR3 is 15 residues long. CDR3 nucleotides: TGTGCCAGCACCCCATCAGGGGGACAGGGGGAGACCCAGTACTTC. Translation: CASTPSGGQGETQYF. The complete variable domain, with remaining parts taken from reference TRBV7-9 and TRBJ2-5, reads DTGVSQNPRHKITKRGQNVTFRCDPISEHNRLYWYRQTLGQGPEFLTYFQNEAQLEKSRLLSDRFSAERPKGSFSTLEIQRTEQGDSAMYLCASTPSGGQGETQYFGPGTRLLVL.

J is TRBJ1-1 and V is TRBV19, with a weak D call TRBD1 (5 bases). Germline loops: CDR1 LNHDA, CDR2 SQIVND (reference sequence). The CDR3 is made up of 13 amino acids. V dropped 7 bases and J dropped 2 bases, with 11 bases sitting between them. The CDR3 sequence: CASKWGHNTEAFF. The DNA for the CDR3 is TGTGCCAGTAAATGGGGCCATAACACTGAAGCTTTCTTT.

This chain joins TRBV5-8 and TRBJ1-2, with a weak D call TRBD1 (5 bases). The germline V and J ends were trimmed by 4 bases and 5 bases, with 12 bases remaining between them. Germline-derived CDR1 and CDR2 are SGHTS and YDEGEE. CDR3 length: 13 residues. The CDR3 DNA sequence: TGTGCCAGCAGCCACTGGGGGGGATATGGCTACACCTTC. It yields the protein CASSHWGGYGYTF.

A single count supports this clone. In DNA form, the CDR3 reads TGTGCCAGCAGCTTTGGGGCGTTGGAGACCCAGTACTTC. Residues: CASSFGALETQYF. This chain connects TRBV5-4 to TRBJ2-5, with TRBD1 as a possible D gene (5 bases). The CDR3 is 13 amino acids. Germline V gives CDR1 SGHNT, CDR2 YYREEE (reference sequence). Deletions cut 2 bases from V and 5 bases from J, with 10 bases between.

The chain carries TRBV7-3 and TRBJ1-1, with D unresolved. Germline CDR1 SGHTA, CDR2 FQGTGA. The CDR3 is 13 residues long. Trimming pared 5 bases from V and 1 base from J, leaving 8 bases between. The CDR3 sequence: CASSISRNTEAFF. For the CDR3, the DNA is TGTGCCAGCAGCATATCCCGGAACACTGAAGCTTTCTTT.

V usage is TRBV5-5 and J usage is TRBJ2-3, with TRBD1 matching over 9 bases. V was clipped by 4 bases and J by 1 base; unmatched bases: 13. From germline, CDR1 is SGHKS and CDR2 YYEKEE (reference sequence). The length of the CDR3 is 18 residues. CDR3 loop: CASSQGQGNLVGTDTQYF. Written as DNA, the CDR3 is TGTGCCAGCAGCCAAGGACAGGGGAACCTGGTGGGCACAGATACGCAGTATTTT.

The chain uses TRBV10-1 and TRBJ1-3, with a tentative D call TRBD1 (5 bases). V was pared by 6 bases and J by 1 base, with 16 bases between. Germline V gives CDR1 WNHNN, CDR2 SYGVQD (reference sequence). This CDR3 has 16 residues. The CDR3 spells CASSPTVDPSGNTIYF. As DNA, the CDR3 is TGCGCCAGCAGCCCGACAGTGGACCCATCTGGAAACACCATATATTTT.

This rearrangement joins TRBV2 to TRBJ2-3; a possible D gene is TRBD2 (5 bases). Trimming cost V 5 bases and J 9 bases, with 12 bases left between them. CDR1 is SNHLY, CDR2 FYNNEI, per germline. This CDR3 spans 12 amino acids. The CDR3 loop reads CASSWTSQTQYF. Here the CDR3 DNA reads TGTGCCAGCAGTTGGACTTCCCAAACGCAGTATTTT.

The chain employs TRBV20-1 and TRBJ1-1, with D maybe TRBD1 (6 bases). The V and J ends lost 3 bases and 5 bases respectively, with 13 bases between them. Germline V gene sequence: CDR1 DFQATT, CDR2 SNEGSKA (reference sequence). The CDR3 consists of 13 residues. This CDR3 reads CSASKTGWTEAFF. In DNA form, the CDR3 reads TGCAGTGCTAGTAAAACAGGGTGGACTGAAGCTTTCTTT.

V usage is TRBV9 and J usage is TRBJ2-3; 7 bases fit TRBD2. The J segment lost 4 bases and the V segment lost 3 bases, leaving 11 bases of the junction unmatched. CDR3 length: 16 residues. Germline-derived CDR1 and CDR2 are SGDLS and YYNGEE. CDR3 nucleotide sequence: TGTGCCAGCAGCGATGGGGAACTAGCGAACCCAGATACGCAGTATTTT. The encoded protein is CASSDGELANPDTQYF.

This chain joins TRBV7-7 and TRBJ1-5; D is ambiguous. This CDR3 comprises 17 residues. Trimming shortened V by 3 bases and J by 1 base, and 16 bases separated the two germline ends. CDR1 and CDR2 (germline): SSHAT, FNYEAQ (reference sequence). As DNA, the CDR3 is TGTGCCAGCAGCTTTAGAGGCCAGAGGGAGAGCAATCAGCCCCAGCATTTT. Translated, it gives CASSFRGQRESNQPQHF.

The chain is built from TRBV19 and TRBJ1-1; 7 nucleotides agree with TRBD1. CDR3 length: 16 amino acids. Per the germline V gene, CDR1 is LNHDA and CDR2 is SQIVND (reference sequence). J gave up 0 bases and V 6 bases, and 10 bases lay outside the gene matches. In DNA, the CDR3 is TGTGCCAGTAGCCCCGGGACAGAAATCATGAACACTGAAGCTTTCTTT. Its protein product is CASSPGTEIMNTEAFF.

The chain is built from TRBV3-1 (or the pseudogene TRBV3-2) and TRBJ2-4, with 12 bases fitting TRBD2. The CDR3 extends over 20 amino acids. V was pared by 4 bases and J by 0 bases, with 13 bases of the junction left unmatched. In germline, CDR1 is LGHDT, CDR2 YNNKEL (reference sequence). The CDR3 bases are TGTGCCAGCAGCCTCACCGGGACTAGCGGGTCCCCTCTAGCCAAAAACATTCAGTACTTC. Translating it yields CASSLTGTSGSPLAKNIQYF.

The CDR3 spells CASSVGQGSYNEQFF. The CDR3 DNA reads TGTGCCAGCAGCGTGGGACAGGGCTCCTACAATGAGCAGTTCTTC. The chain has TRBV9 and TRBJ2-1; 9 nucleotides agree with TRBD1. The V gene end was trimmed by 2 bases and the J gene end by 0 bases; junction bases not matched to a gene: 0. CDR1 and CDR2 from the germline V gene are SGDLS and YYNGEE. The CDR3 contains 15 residues.

The chain employs TRBV12-3 or TRBV12-4 and TRBJ1-1; D is undetermined. With 3 bases removed from V and 5 bases from J, the gap between germline ends came to 10 bases. This CDR3 is 13 amino acids long. The CDR3 spells CASSFAVRTEAFF. For the CDR3, the DNA is TGTGCCAGCAGTTTCGCGGTAAGGACTGAAGCTTTCTTT.

This clone occurred a few times. The rearrangement links TRBV19 to TRBJ1-2; TRBD1 matches at 9 bases. V trimming: 4 bases; J trimming: 6 bases; junction bases outside the gene matches: 0. Per germline, CDR1 LNHDA and CDR2 SQIVND (reference sequence). This CDR3 comprises 12 residues. CDR3 sequence: CASSRQGDGYTF. The CDR3 nucleotides read TGTGCCAGTAGTAGACAGGGGGATGGCTACACCTTC.

J is TRBJ1-6 and V is TRBV9; D is unclear. The CDR3 totals 13 residues. Per germline, CDR1 SGDLS and CDR2 YYNGEE. V lost 0 bases and J 10 bases, leaving 8 bases between the germline ends. CDR3 protein: CASSVGTDSPLHF. CDR3 coding DNA: TGTGCCAGCAGCGTAGGTACAGACTCACCCCTCCACTTT.

This chain uses TRBV29-1 with TRBJ1-1, with 8 bases lining up with TRBD1. V shed 4 bases, J shed 9 bases, and the junction held 10 bases outside the gene matches. This CDR3 region has 13 residues. Per the germline V gene, CDR1 is SQVTM and CDR2 is ANQGSEA. The CDR3 DNA reads TGCAGCGTTGGGGGACAGGCCGCGATACAAGCTTTCTTT. Translated: CSVGGQAAIQAFF.

The genes are TRBV10-3 and TRBJ2-1; D is perhaps TRBD1 (6 bases). The CDR3 has 11 residues. The germline V gene encodes CDR1 ENHRY and CDR2 SYGVKD. The V end was cut by 4 bases, the J end by 8 bases, with 6 bases between. CDR3 DNA sequence: TGTGCCATCAGTGGGGGGCATGAGCAGTTCTTC. This gives the protein CAISGGHEQFF.

The rearrangement joins TRBV29-1 to TRBJ1-2; 7 bases map to TRBD1. Germline CDR1 SQVTM, CDR2 ANQGSEA. The V gene end was trimmed by 0 bases and the J gene end by 6 bases; junction bases not matched to a gene: 7. The CDR3 runs 14 residues. Here the CDR3 reads CSVEDYRGINGYTF. The DNA for the CDR3 is TGCAGCGTTGAAGATTACAGGGGTATAAATGGCTACACCTTC.

This clone was seen only once. The V gene is TRBV15, the J gene TRBJ1-2, with 7 bases that match TRBD1. The junction had 4 bases not matched to a gene; V was cut back by 2 bases and J by 10 bases. Germline V gives CDR1 LNHNV, CDR2 YYDKDF (reference sequence). The CDR3 is 12 amino acids. Here the CDR3 reads CATSRKTGVYTF. Here the CDR3 DNA reads TGTGCCACCAGCAGAAAAACAGGGGTCTACACCTTC.

The sample holds many counts of this clone. V and J are TRBV27 and TRBJ1-1; no clear D gene. This CDR3 has 14 residues. V lost 6 bases and J 4 bases, leaving 15 bases between the germline ends. Germline lookup yields CDR1 MNHEY and CDR2 SMNVEV (reference sequence). The CDR3 protein is CASRPQLPGTEAFF. In DNA, the CDR3 is TGTGCCAGCAGACCACAGCTTCCCGGCACTGAAGCTTTCTTT.

The CDR3 sequence is CASSLAVPYEQYF. The DNA for the CDR3 is TGTGCCAGCTCTCTAGCGGTTCCCTACGAGCAGTACTTC. The V call is TRBV12-3 or TRBV12-4, the J call TRBJ2-7; the match to TRBD2 covers 7 bases. CDR3 length equals 13 residues. V dropped 8 bases and J dropped 2; count of bases not matched to a gene: 6.